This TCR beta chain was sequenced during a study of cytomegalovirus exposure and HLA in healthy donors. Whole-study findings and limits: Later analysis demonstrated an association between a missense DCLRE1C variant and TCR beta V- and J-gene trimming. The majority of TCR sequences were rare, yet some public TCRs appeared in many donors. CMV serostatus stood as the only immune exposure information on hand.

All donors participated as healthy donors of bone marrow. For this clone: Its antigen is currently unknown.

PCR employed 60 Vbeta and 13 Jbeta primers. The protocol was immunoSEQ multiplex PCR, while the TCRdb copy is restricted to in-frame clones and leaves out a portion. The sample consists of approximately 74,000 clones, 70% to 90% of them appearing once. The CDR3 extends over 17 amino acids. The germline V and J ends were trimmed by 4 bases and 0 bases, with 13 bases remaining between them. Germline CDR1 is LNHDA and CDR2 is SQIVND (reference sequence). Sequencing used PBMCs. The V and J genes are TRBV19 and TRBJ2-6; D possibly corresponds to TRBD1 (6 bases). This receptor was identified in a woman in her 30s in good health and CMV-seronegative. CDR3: CASSKGHFSSGANVLTF. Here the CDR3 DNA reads TGTGCCAGTAGTAAGGGACATTTTAGCTCTGGGGCCAACGTCCTGACTTTC.